The 29 T cell receptor beta chains below were found in one sample sequenced in a study of siplizumab effects on memory and regulatory T cells. This table comes from immunoSEQ multiplex PCR, and its TCRdb copy is limited to in-frame clones, with some not included. Altogether around 97,000 clones are present, just under 95% being singletons, with the ten largest covering 1% to 1.5%. Source material: non-Treg CD4+ T cells sorted from blood. The origin of the receptors is a human donor in good health.

The rearrangement links TRBV28 to TRBJ1-2, with a weak D call TRBD1 (6 bases). CDR1 MDHEN and CDR2 SYDVKM come from the germline V gene. This CDR3 spans 14 amino acids. The V and J ends lost 3 bases and 7 bases respectively, with 15 bases between them. Here the CDR3 reads CASSFVGGRLGYTF. The CDR3, as DNA: TGTGCCAGCAGTTTCGTGGGGGGCCGCCTTGGCTACACCTTC.

The V call is TRBV9, the J call TRBJ1-5, with 7 bases lining up with TRBD1. In germline, CDR1 is SGDLS, CDR2 YYNGEE. The CDR3 consists of 14 residues. The V and J ends lost 3 bases and 8 bases, in that order; junction bases with no gene match: 8. The CDR3 DNA is TGTGCCAGCAGCGCGACAGGAGGGGGCGAGCCCCAGCATTTT. This translates into CASSATGGGEPQHF.

The chain uses TRBV5-1 and TRBJ2-5; TRBD1 aligns across 9 bases. Germline V gene lookup returns CDR1 SGHRS and CDR2 YFSETQ. The CDR3 length is 14 residues. With 1 base clipped from V and 5 bases from J, the junction kept 3 bases outside the gene matches. As DNA, the CDR3 is TGCGCCAGCAGCTTGTGGGACAGGGTTGAGACCCAGTACTTC. Encoded protein: CASSLWDRVETQYF.

The chain is built from TRBV15 and TRBJ1-1; possible D gene TRBD1, 5 bases. CDR1 is LNHNV, CDR2 YYDKDF, per germline (reference sequence). V was pared by 2 bases and J by 7 bases, with 8 bases between. CDR3 length: 12 residues. The CDR3 DNA follows: TGTGCCACCAGCAGACAGGGCGGTGAAGCTTTCTTT. Protein: CATSRQGGEAFF.

The chain has TRBV11-3 and TRBJ2-3, with D perhaps matching TRBD2 (6 bases). Germline CDR1 and CDR2: SGHNT and YENEEA. The CDR3 sequence is 17 residues long. V lost 5 bases to trimming and J lost 1 base, with 19 bases between them. CDR3 in DNA: TGTGCCAGCAGCGAATTTGGAGGGTCGGGCGGCACAGATACGCAGTATTTT. Its translation: CASSEFGGSGGTDTQYF.

This clone came up a few times. The V and J genes are TRBV2 and TRBJ2-7, with unresolved D. The germline CDR1 and CDR2 sequences are SNHLY and FYNNEI. The V end lost 0 bases, the J end lost 2 bases, and 8 bases lay between the germline ends. The CDR3 extends over 14 amino acids. In DNA, the CDR3 is TGTGCCAGCAGTGAAGCGGGCGTTACCTACGAGCAGTACTTC. Protein sequence: CASSEAGVTYEQYF.

The chain is built from TRBV7-9 and TRBJ2-7; D unresolved. Germline CDR1 reads SEHNR; CDR2 reads FQNEAQ (reference sequence). CDR3 length equals 12 residues. Trimming removed 1 base at V and 2 bases at J, with 3 bases between. The CDR3 sequence: CASSLEPYEQYF. For the CDR3, the DNA is TGTGCCAGCAGCTTAGAACCCTACGAGCAGTACTTC.

V is TRBV5-1 and J is TRBJ1-1; tentatively, D is TRBD1 (6 bases). From germline, CDR1 is SGHRS and CDR2 YFSETQ. V lost 3 bases to trimming and J lost 5 bases, with 14 bases between them. The length of the CDR3 is 14 residues. The DNA for the CDR3 is TGCGCCAGCAGCTGGCAGGGGTCTTGGACTGAAGCTTTCTTT. Protein sequence: CASSWQGSWTEAFF.

V usage is TRBV11-3 and J usage is TRBJ2-1, with 9 bases that match TRBD2. The CDR3 totals 15 residues. The germline V gene encodes CDR1 SGHNT and CDR2 YENEEA. V dropped 1 base and J dropped 6; count of bases not matched to a gene: 4. CDR3 in amino acids: CASSLGVAGANEQFF. Written as DNA, the CDR3 is TGTGCCAGCAGCTTAGGAGTAGCGGGAGCCAATGAGCAGTTCTTC. Full variable domain (outside the CDR3, taken from reference TRBV11-3 and TRBJ2-1): EAGVVQSPRYKIIEKKQPVAFWCNPISGHNTLYWYLQNLGQGPELLIRYENEEAVDDSQLPKDRFSAERLKGVDSTLKIQPAELGDSAVYLCASSLGVAGANEQFFGPGTRLTVL.

V usage is TRBV7-3 and J usage is TRBJ2-7, with TRBD2 identical over 8 bases. CDR1 is SGHTA and CDR2 is FQGTGA in the germline V gene. The CDR3 has 15 residues. Trimming at V came to 5 bases and at J to 3 bases, leaving 9 bases not matched to a gene. CDR3 loop: CASSLRAGVGYEQYF. In DNA form, the CDR3 reads TGTGCCAGCAGCCTAAGAGCGGGAGTGGGCTACGAGCAGTACTTC.

The chain has TRBV15 and TRBJ2-6; D might be TRBD2 (5 bases). This CDR3 contains 16 residues. In germline, CDR1 is LNHNV, CDR2 YYDKDF (reference sequence). Trimming removed 3 bases from V and 2 bases from J, with 11 bases in between. CDR3 DNA: TGTGCCACCAGCAGTGCGGGTATAACTGGGGCCAACGTCCTGACTTTC. This sequence encodes CATSSAGITGANVLTF. Full variable domain (outside the CDR3, taken from reference TRBV15 and TRBJ2-6): DAMVIQNPRYQVTQFGKPVTLSCSQTLNHNVMYWYQQKSSQAPKLLFHYYDKDFNNEADTPDNFQSRRPNTSFCFLDIRSPGLGDTAMYLCATSSAGITGANVLTFGAGSRLTVL.

This chain joins TRBV7-3 and TRBJ2-3, with TRBD2 identical over 9 bases. Looked up from germline, CDR1 is SGHTA and CDR2 is FQGTGA. The CDR3 is 15 residues long. Losses at the gene ends were 3 bases for V and 0 bases for J; bases not matched to a gene: 1. CDR3 coding DNA: TGTGCCAGCAGCTTGGCGGGAGGGAGCACAGATACGCAGTATTTT. This codes for CASSLAGGSTDTQYF.

In this sample, this clone turned up once. The chain carries TRBV5-1 and TRBJ2-7; D unclear. Trimming cost V 2 bases and J 2 bases, with 14 bases left between them. The germline V gene encodes CDR1 SGHRS and CDR2 YFSETQ. CDR3 length equals 15 residues. The CDR3 DNA follows: TGCGCCAGCAGCTTCATACCAGGCCAAACCTACGAGCAGTACTTC. Amino acid sequence: CASSFIPGQTYEQYF.

This sequence joins TRBV30 and TRBJ2-5; D call uncertain. Germline V gene data show CDR1 as GTSNPN and CDR2 as SVGIG (reference sequence). The CDR3 runs to 12 residues. The V and J ends lost 5 bases and 4 bases respectively, with 11 bases between them. The CDR3 loop is CAWSSGAETQYF. The CDR3 bases are TGTGCCTGGTCCTCTGGTGCAGAGACCCAGTACTTC.

The V and J genes are TRBV30 and TRBJ2-7, with D unresolved. Germline V gene sequence: CDR1 GTSNPN, CDR2 SVGIG (reference sequence). V lost 1 base, J lost 0 bases, and 4 bases lay in between. The CDR3 length is 12 residues. The chain's CDR3 is CAWSGFSYEQYF. In DNA, the CDR3 is TGTGCCTGGAGTGGCTTCTCCTACGAGCAGTACTTC. The full variable domain, its missing parts supplied by reference TRBV30 and TRBJ2-7, is SQTIHQWPATLVQPVGSPLSLECTVEGTSNPNLYWYRQAAGRGLQLLFYSVGIGQISSEVPQNLSASRPQDRQFILSSKKLLLSDSGFYLCAWSGFSYEQYFGPGTRLTVT.

The CDR3 here is CASSPLGEHQPQHF. CDR3 in DNA: TGTGCCAGTAGCCCCTTGGGGGAGCATCAGCCCCAGCATTTT. The chain employs TRBV19 and TRBJ1-5, with a tentative D call TRBD1 (5 bases). Germline V gene sequence: CDR1 LNHDA, CDR2 SQIVND (reference sequence). V lost 6 bases and J 5 bases, leaving 14 bases between the germline ends. The CDR3 has 14 amino acids.

J is TRBJ1-2 and V is TRBV6-1; possibly TRBD1 for D (5 bases). V was pared by 2 bases and J by 8 bases, with 6 bases between. The CDR3 covers 11 residues. The germline CDR1 and CDR2 sequences are MNHNS and SASEGT. Here the CDR3 reads CASSERGGYTF. CDR3 sequence (DNA): TGTGCCAGCAGTGAACGGGGGGGCTACACCTTC.

This clone was detected only once. V and J are TRBV30 and TRBJ2-2; TRBD1 might be the D (5 bases). The CDR3 runs to 13 residues. Per the germline V gene, CDR1 is GTSNPN and CDR2 is SVGIG (reference sequence). V lost 0 bases and J 6 bases, leaving 8 bases between the germline ends. CDR3: CAWSVQGPGELFF. The CDR3 nucleotides are TGTGCCTGGAGTGTCCAGGGCCCCGGGGAGCTGTTTTTT.

This chain joins TRBV30 and TRBJ2-7; no definite D call. The CDR3 has 12 residues. Germline values: CDR1 GTSNPN, CDR2 SVGIG (reference sequence). Trimming left V 0 bases short and J 2 bases short, with 5 bases between. Written as DNA, the CDR3 is TGTGCCTGGAGTGTCTTAACCTACGAGCAGTACTTC. It yields the protein CAWSVLTYEQYF.

The chain uses TRBV6-5 and TRBJ2-7; D call uncertain. V lost 2 bases and J lost 2, with 13 bases in between. The CDR3 consists of 15 residues. The V gene's germline CDR1 is MNHEY and CDR2 SVGAGI. CDR3 region: CASSYDALPPYEQYF. The CDR3 DNA reads as TGTGCCAGCAGTTACGATGCCCTCCCGCCCTACGAGCAGTACTTC.

The chain couples TRBV11-3 to TRBJ2-5, with D possibly being TRBD1 or TRBD2 (5 bases each). CDR1 SGHNT and CDR2 YENEEA come from the germline V gene. CDR3 size: 14 residues. The V end lost 1 base, the J end lost 1 base, and 7 bases lay between the germline ends. CDR3 protein: CASSLGGSQETQYF. The CDR3, as DNA: TGTGCCAGCAGCTTAGGGGGGTCCCAAGAGACCCAGTACTTC. Full variable domain (rest looked up from reference TRBV11-3 and TRBJ2-5): EAGVVQSPRYKIIEKKQPVAFWCNPISGHNTLYWYLQNLGQGPELLIRYENEEAVDDSQLPKDRFSAERLKGVDSTLKIQPAELGDSAVYLCASSLGGSQETQYFGPGTRLLVL.

The chain uses TRBV10-3 and TRBJ2-1; a possible D gene is TRBD2 (6 bases). Trimming removed 6 bases at V and 0 bases at J, with 12 bases between. The CDR3 is 15 amino acids. CDR1 and CDR2 (germline): ENHRY, SYGVKD. The CDR3 bases are TGTGCCATCAGACGGGACTCCAGCTCCTACAATGAGCAGTTCTTC. This codes for CAIRRDSSSYNEQFF.

This chain joins TRBV7-9 and TRBJ2-5; 8 bases match TRBD1. The CDR3 extends over 15 amino acids. J was trimmed by 0 bases and V by 3 bases; bases with no gene match: 3. The V gene's germline CDR1 is SEHNR and CDR2 FQNEAQ (reference sequence). The CDR3 sequence: CASSLRTGNQETQYF. The CDR3 nucleotides read TGTGCCAGCAGCTTGAGGACAGGGAACCAAGAGACCCAGTACTTC.

V gene TRBV21-1 combines with J gene TRBJ2-7; the table assigns TRBD1, which was not confirmed against the DNA. TRBV21-1 is given as a pseudogene. This CDR3 spans 14 amino acids. DNA for the CDR3: TGTGCCAGCAGCAAAGTGGGACAGGGCTACGAGCAGTACTTC. The encoded protein is CASSKVGQGYEQYF.

This clone was found once. CDR3 residues: CASSLLSLGDGYTF. The DNA for the CDR3 is TGCGCCAGCAGCTTGTTATCTCTGGGGGATGGCTACACCTTC. The gene calls are TRBV5-1 and TRBJ1-2, with D tentatively TRBD1 (5 bases). Germline CDR1 SGHRS, CDR2 YFSETQ. The V and J ends lost 1 base and 6 bases respectively, with 13 bases between them. The CDR3 sequence is 14 residues long.

V gene TRBV15 combines with J gene TRBJ2-2; D uncertain. CDR1 is LNHNV and CDR2 is YYDKDF in the germline V gene (reference sequence). Trimming shortened V by 0 bases and J by 7 bases, and 6 bases separated the two germline ends. This CDR3 region has 13 residues. Written as DNA, the CDR3 is TGTGCCACCAGCAGAGAAGGGATCGGGGAGCTGTTTTTT. Residues: CATSREGIGELFF.

The chain has TRBV7-9 and TRBJ2-3; D not resolved. This CDR3 is built from 13 residues. V lost 7 bases to trimming and J lost 4 bases, with 12 bases between them. Germline V CDR1 and CDR2: SEHNR, FQNEAQ (reference sequence). The CDR3 is CASTFGSADTQYF. CDR3 nucleotides: TGTGCCAGCACTTTCGGATCAGCAGATACGCAGTATTTT.

The chain couples TRBV2 to TRBJ2-7; D is ambiguous. Germline CDR1 is SNHLY and CDR2 is FYNNEI. This CDR3 spans 14 amino acids. V was clipped by 7 bases and J by 3 bases, with 16 bases between them. CDR3 sequence reads: CASTDEDGLYEQYF. The CDR3 coding sequence is TGTGCCAGCACTGATGAGGACGGTCTCTACGAGCAGTACTTC.

The chain uses TRBV28 and TRBJ2-7; 9 bases align to TRBD1. Germline values: CDR1 MDHEN, CDR2 SYDVKM. V shed 6 bases, J shed 4 bases, and the junction held 7 bases outside the gene matches. The CDR3 is 14 amino acids. CDR3: CASREAGQGYEQYF. CDR3 coding DNA: TGTGCCAGCAGAGAGGCGGGACAGGGATACGAGCAGTACTTC.